The text below deals with one TCR beta chain. The antigen remains undetermined. CDR1 and CDR2 from the germline V gene are DFQATT and SNEGSKA (reference sequence). The CDR3 has 14 residues. V shed 5 bases and J 2 bases; nucleotides not matched to a gene: 8. The data stem from a study of read filtering for tumor transcriptome and immune sequencing. Background on the study: By R-ISS, stages I, II and III held approximately 8, 16 and 7 patients. RNA-seq yielded only about 75 to 1273 TCR reads, IR-seq about 4 to 10.27 million. Study-wide results and limits: About 81.9% of IR-seq clonotypes had one read, totaling about 4% of reads; RNA-seq: roughly 76% and 46%.

This library used roughly 400 ng RNA and molecular barcoded adaptors spanning alpha/delta and beta/gamma chains. TCRdb re-derived calls from the reads in MiXCR, one entry per CDR3 protein. The sample holds approximately 90,000 distinct CDR3 sequences, 9% to 15% seen once. Sequencing was carried out using a population of CD138-negative cells sorted from bone marrow. The genes are TRBV20-1 and TRBJ2-7; 8 bases agree with TRBD2. This clonotype was sampled from a donor over 35 with multiple myeloma. CDR3 residues: CSAQLSGGPYEQYF. The CDR3 region has the DNA TGCAGTGCTCAATTGAGCGGGGGTCCCTACGAGCAGTACTTC.